The subject of this entry is one TCR beta chain. Assay used: immunoSEQ multiplex PCR; TCRdb lists only in-frame clones, some missing. The table records 95,000 to 100,000 clones, around 96% of them present only once. This entry is derived from a study of technical replicates of blood from a handful of donors. The receptor was isolated from a human donor in good health. Sample: T cells isolated from PBMCs.

In DNA, the CDR3 is TGTGCCAGCAGTTACCAACAGGGGTTCGGGGAGCTGTTTTTT. Translating gives CASSYQQGFGELFF. The chain recombines TRBV6-5 with TRBJ2-2, with 7 bases matching TRBD1. This CDR3 is 14 amino acids long. Losses at the gene ends were 2 bases for V and 7 bases for J; bases not matched to a gene: 4. CDR1 MNHEY and CDR2 SVGAGI come from the germline V gene.